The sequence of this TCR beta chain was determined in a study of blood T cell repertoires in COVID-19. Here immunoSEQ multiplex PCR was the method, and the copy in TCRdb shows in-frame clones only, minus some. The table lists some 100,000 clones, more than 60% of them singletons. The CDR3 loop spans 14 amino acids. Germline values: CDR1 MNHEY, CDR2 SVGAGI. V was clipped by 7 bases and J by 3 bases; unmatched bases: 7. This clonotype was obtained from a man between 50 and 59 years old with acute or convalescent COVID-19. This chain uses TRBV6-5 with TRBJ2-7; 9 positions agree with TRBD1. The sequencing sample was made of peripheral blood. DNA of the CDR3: TGTGCCAGCAATGTGCGGACAGGGGTCTACGAGCAGTACTTC. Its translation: CASNVRTGVYEQYF.